What follows describes a single T cell receptor beta chain. Generated by immunoSEQ multiplex PCR, the TCRdb table keeps only in-frame clones and is missing some. The sample comprises around 78,000 clones, roughly 82% of which are singletons, and 18% rests with the top ten. This entry is derived from a study of blood T cell repertoires in COVID-19. Background on the study: The United States, Italy and Spain supplied acute and convalescent COVID-19 samples. PBMCs, B-cell-depleted T cells, or T cells provided the cDNA or gDNA that made up the material.

Trimming took 3 bases from V and 4 from J, leaving 15 bases between them. The CDR3 runs to 14 residues. Germline V gives CDR1 GTSNPN, CDR2 SVGIG (reference sequence). The sequenced sample consisted of peripheral blood. V usage is TRBV30 and J usage is TRBJ1-1; D is possibly TRBD1 (5 bases). The TCR comes from a human donor in a cohort sampled during active COVID-19. The CDR3 loop reads CAWRPPGRATEAFF. The CDR3 bases are TGTGCCTGGAGACCCCCAGGGCGAGCCACTGAAGCTTTCTTT.